These 26 T cell receptor beta chains came from one sample sequenced in a study of blood T cell repertoires in COVID-19. Method: immunoSEQ multiplex PCR; TCRdb's copy keeps in-frame clones and lacks some. The repertoire holds about 160,000 clones, with 80% as singletons. Source material: PBMCs or T cells enriched from blood (not recorded which). The receptors were gathered from a man in his forties or fifties who had recovered from COVID-19.

The chain has TRBV6-5 and TRBJ1-5; D uncertain. Looked up from germline, CDR1 is MNHEY and CDR2 is SVGAGI. The ends were cut back, 6 bases at V and 5 bases at J, with 11 bases in the middle. This CDR3 region has 13 residues. CDR3 bases: TGTGCCAGCAGCTCCCTGGCTTATCAGCCCCAGCATTTT. This sequence encodes CASSSLAYQPQHF.

This clone was observed at least ten times. V and J are TRBV3-1 (or the pseudogene TRBV3-2) and TRBJ2-6; 10 bases fit TRBD1. The CDR3 is made up of 18 amino acids. V dropped 3 bases and J dropped 2; count of bases not matched to a gene: 7. In germline, CDR1 is LGHDT, CDR2 YNNKEL (reference sequence). CDR3 residues: CASSHTGTGVTGANVLTF. The CDR3 nucleotides are TGTGCCAGCAGCCACACCGGGACAGGGGTTACTGGGGCCAACGTCCTGACTTTC.

The chain couples TRBV6-1 to TRBJ1-3; the D is unclear. There are 14 residues in the CDR3. CDR1 and CDR2 (germline): MNHNS, SASEGT. Trimming took 2 bases from V and 2 from J, leaving 7 bases between them. CDR3 nucleotides: TGTGCCAGCAGTGAAATCAGTACTGGAAACACCATATATTTT. Amino acids: CASSEISTGNTIYF.

This chain connects TRBV15 to TRBJ2-3; 13 positions match TRBD2. The CDR3 has 17 residues. V lost 3 bases, J lost 2 bases, and 5 bases stayed unmatched. CDR1 is LNHNV, CDR2 YYDKDF, per germline (reference sequence). The CDR3, as DNA: TGTGCCACCAGCAGGAAGGGACTAGCGGGGAACACAGATACGCAGTATTTT. Translating it yields CATSRKGLAGNTDTQYF.

This chain uses TRBV19 with TRBJ1-1; D is possibly TRBD1 (5 bases). The CDR3 totals 15 residues. Germline V gene sequence: CDR1 LNHDA, CDR2 SQIVND (reference sequence). The germline V and J ends were trimmed by 3 bases and 0 bases, with 11 bases remaining between them. CDR3 DNA sequence: TGTGCCAGTAGTATTCCCACAGGTCTGAACACTGAAGCTTTCTTT. Protein: CASSIPTGLNTEAFF. Filled out from reference TRBV19 and TRBJ1-1, the complete variable domain reads DGGITQSPKYLFRKEGQNVTLSCEQNLNHDAMYWYRQDPGQGLRLIYYSQIVNDFQKGDIAEGYSVSREKKESFPLTVTSAQKNPTAFYLCASSIPTGLNTEAFFGQGTRLTVV.

The V and J genes are TRBV9 and TRBJ2-2, with TRBD1 matching over 8 bases. In germline, CDR1 is SGDLS, CDR2 YYNGEE. The V gene end was trimmed by 5 bases and the J gene end by 1 base; junction bases not matched to a gene: 7. The CDR3 consists of 16 residues. The CDR3 DNA sequence: TGTGCCAGCAGTAGGCCCGGACAGGGGAACACCGGGGAGCTGTTTTTT. As protein: CASSRPGQGNTGELFF.

The gene calls are TRBV11-1 and TRBJ2-5; TRBD2 aligns across 11 bases. This CDR3 spans 16 amino acids. V shed 3 bases, J shed 0 bases, and the junction held 3 bases outside the gene matches. Per the germline V gene, CDR1 is SGHAT and CDR2 is FQDESV (reference sequence). CDR3 DNA sequence: TGTGCCAGCAGCTTTCTAGCGGGGGGCCACCAAGAGACCCAGTACTTC. Translation: CASSFLAGGHQETQYF.

V gene TRBV7-3 combines with J gene TRBJ2-3; a weak D match, TRBD2 (5 bases). The CDR3 runs to 14 residues. The V and J ends lost 4 bases and 0 bases respectively, with 8 bases between them. Germline V gene sequence: CDR1 SGHTA, CDR2 FQGTGA. In DNA, the CDR3 is TGTGCCAGCAGCTCCGAGGGCAGCACAGATACGCAGTATTTT. Protein product: CASSSEGSTDTQYF.

The chain uses TRBV6-1 and TRBJ1-4; 7 bases fit TRBD1. The V gene end was trimmed by 6 bases and the J gene end by 8 bases; junction bases not matched to a gene: 12. Germline assignment: CDR1 MNHNS and CDR2 SASEGT. The CDR3 is 15 amino acids. CDR3 region: CASRRAGGLAEKLFF. For the CDR3, the DNA is TGTGCCAGCAGGAGGGCAGGGGGACTGGCCGAAAAACTGTTTTTT.

The J gene is TRBJ2-3, the V gene TRBV9; a possible D gene is TRBD2 (5 bases). In germline, CDR1 is SGDLS, CDR2 YYNGEE. The CDR3 runs to 13 residues. V was pared by 6 bases and J by 2 bases, with 10 bases between. The CDR3 sequence is CASMRGNTDTQYF. The CDR3 bases are TGTGCCAGCATGCGAGGGAACACAGATACGCAGTATTTT.

The table lists this clone with a count of one. The rearrangement uses TRBV7-6 and TRBJ1-1, with 9 bases lining up with TRBD1. With V trimmed by 5 bases and J by 7 bases, 11 bases remained unmatched. Germline assignment: CDR1 SGHVS and CDR2 FNYEAQ. There are 15 residues in the CDR3. As DNA, the CDR3 is TGTGCCAGCAGCCAAGGCGGACAGGGGATGATTGAAGCTTTCTTT. This translates into CASSQGGQGMIEAFF.

The chain uses TRBV6-5 and TRBJ2-7; 8 bases agree with TRBD1. The CDR3 has 14 amino acids. Germline V CDR1 and CDR2: MNHEY, SVGAGI. The J segment lost 3 bases and the V segment lost 4 bases, leaving 5 bases of the junction unmatched. The CDR3 DNA is TGTGCCAGCAGTTTTGGACAGGGAGGCTACGAGCAGTACTTC. Residues: CASSFGQGGYEQYF.

V is TRBV15 and J is TRBJ1-4, with TRBD1 identical over 8 bases. Germline lookup yields CDR1 LNHNV and CDR2 YYDKDF (reference sequence). CDR3 length: 14 residues. V gave up 3 bases and J gave up 6 bases; unmatched junction bases: 3. CDR3 loop: CATSRTGVDEKLFF. In DNA form, the CDR3 reads TGTGCCACCAGCAGGACAGGGGTTGATGAAAAACTGTTTTTT.

V and J are TRBV27 and TRBJ1-5, with D unresolved. V dropped 3 bases and J dropped 0 bases, with 6 bases sitting between them. Germline CDR1 MNHEY, CDR2 SMNVEV (reference sequence). The length of the CDR3 is 14 residues. CDR3 protein: CASSLQSSNQPQHF. CDR3 in DNA: TGTGCCAGCAGTTTGCAGTCTAGCAATCAGCCCCAGCATTTT.

This sequence joins TRBV6-5 and TRBJ1-1, with D possibly being TRBD1 (5 bases). The V end was cut by 6 bases, the J end by 5 bases, with 19 bases between. CDR1 is MNHEY, CDR2 SVGAGI, per germline. The CDR3 sequence is 15 residues long. This CDR3 is CASRDPWGGQTEAFF. CDR3 nucleotide sequence: TGTGCCAGCAGGGACCCTTGGGGGGGTCAGACTGAAGCTTTCTTT.

This clone was detected only once. The chain carries TRBV4-1 and TRBJ1-6; the D gene is possibly TRBD1 (6 bases). With 3 bases removed from V and 7 bases from J, the gap between germline ends came to 16 bases. The CDR3 sequence is 16 residues long. Germline-derived CDR1 and CDR2 are MGHRA and YSYEKL. CDR3 sequence: CASSQGGGNWNSPLHF. CDR3 in DNA: TGCGCCAGCAGCCAGGGTGGGGGCAATTGGAATTCACCCCTCCACTTT.

The rearrangement joins TRBV5-1 to TRBJ1-1; D not certain. V lost 1 base to trimming and J lost 0 bases, with 10 bases between them. The CDR3 spans 15 residues. Per the germline V gene, CDR1 is SGHRS and CDR2 is YFSETQ. This CDR3 is CASSLQQTLNTEAFF. The CDR3 coding sequence is TGCGCCAGCAGCTTGCAACAGACCCTGAACACTGAAGCTTTCTTT.

The chain uses TRBV5-6 and TRBJ2-1, with a weak D call TRBD1 (6 bases). Germline V gives CDR1 SGHDT, CDR2 YYEEEE. The CDR3 has 14 residues. The V end lost 5 bases, the J end lost 3 bases, and 12 bases lay between the germline ends. The CDR3 is CASSLGAGYNEQFF. The DNA of the CDR3 is TGTGCCAGCAGTCTGGGGGCGGGCTACAATGAGCAGTTCTTC.

The chain combines TRBV30 with TRBJ1-2; TRBD1 aligns across 10 bases. Per the germline V gene, CDR1 is GTSNPN and CDR2 is SVGIG (reference sequence). CDR3 length: 14 residues. V shed 5 bases and J 4 bases; nucleotides not matched to a gene: 7. The CDR3 loop is CAWETGGFVYGYTF. The CDR3 DNA follows: TGTGCCTGGGAGACAGGGGGCTTTGTCTATGGCTACACCTTC.

The chain joins TRBV7-3 to TRBJ2-1; 10 nucleotides align to TRBD2. J lost 2 bases, V lost 6 bases, and 4 bases had no gene match. The CDR3 covers 15 residues. The V gene's germline CDR1 is SGHTA and CDR2 FQGTGA. The CDR3 nucleotides read TGTGCCAGCAGTTCAGCGGGGGGGACCTACAATGAGCAGTTCTTC. It encodes CASSSAGGTYNEQFF.

The genes are TRBV7-6 and TRBJ2-6; D call uncertain. V lost 4 bases and J lost 1, with 5 bases in between. Looked up from germline, CDR1 is SGHVS and CDR2 is FNYEAQ. The CDR3 extends over 14 amino acids. The CDR3 protein is CASSSGSGANVLTF. The CDR3 coding sequence is TGTGCCAGCAGCTCAGGTTCTGGGGCCAACGTCCTGACTTTC.

A remark on this clone: Other DNA variants within this sample encode the same CDR3. The V and J genes are TRBV28 and TRBJ1-2; D possibly corresponds to TRBD1 (5 bases). Germline assignment: CDR1 MDHEN and CDR2 SYDVKM. V was trimmed by 3 bases and J by 3 bases, leaving 8 bases between them. The CDR3 runs to 13 residues. This chain's CDR3 is CASSFSGYYGYTF. CDR3 DNA sequence: TGTGCCAGCAGTTTTTCAGGGTACTATGGCTACACCTTC.

The V gene is TRBV29-1, the J gene TRBJ1-6; 9 nucleotides align to TRBD1. The trim removed 5 bases at V and 7 bases at J, leaving 6 bases unmatched. From germline, CDR1 is SQVTM and CDR2 ANQGSEA. The CDR3 consists of 14 residues. The CDR3 loop reads CSVRTGQGNSPLHF. The CDR3 bases are TGCAGCGTTCGTACGGGACAGGGAAATTCACCCCTCCACTTT. Full variable domain (outside the CDR3, taken from reference TRBV29-1 and TRBJ1-6): SAVISQKPSRDICQRGTSLTIQCQVDSQVTMMFWYRQQPGQSLTLIATANQGSEATYESGFVIDKFPISRPNLTFSTLTVSNMSPEDSSIYLCSVRTGQGNSPLHFGNGTRLTVT.

The chain uses TRBV10-1 and TRBJ1-1, with D perhaps TRBD1 (5 bases). The CDR3 is 12 amino acids. V was cut by 5 bases and J by 1 base, with 5 bases left in between. Germline CDR1 and CDR2: WNHNN and SYGVQD (reference sequence). CDR3 DNA sequence: TGCGCCAGCAGTCAGGGGAACACTGAAGCTTTCTTT. This encodes CASSQGNTEAFF.

The chain recombines TRBV9 with TRBJ1-2; 8 bases are a match to TRBD1. With V trimmed by 4 bases and J by 7 bases, 9 bases remained unmatched. The CDR3 runs to 14 residues. Germline CDR1 SGDLS, CDR2 YYNGEE. The chain's CDR3 is CASSSWTGQAGYTF. The CDR3 bases are TGTGCCAGCAGCTCATGGACAGGGCAAGCTGGCTACACCTTC.

This chain uses TRBV6-5 with TRBJ2-7; 7 bases match TRBD1. The CDR3 sequence is 14 residues long. Germline lookup yields CDR1 MNHEY and CDR2 SVGAGI. V lost 6 bases, J lost 1 base, and 6 bases stayed unmatched. CDR3 sequence (DNA): TGTGCCAGCAGGCCTTCAGGGGGTTCCTACGAGCAGTACTTC. Translating gives CASRPSGGSYEQYF.